This TCR beta chain came from a study of T-cell reconstitution after alpha-beta-depleted transplantation in children. The library targeted TCRbeta and was prepared with unique molecular identifiers. One entry per CDR3 protein results from TCRdb running MiXCR on the PCR reads. Among 640,000 or so distinct CDR3 sequences listed, roughly 17% were seen once. Trimming removed 4 bases at V and 7 bases at J, with 14 bases between. Germline V gives CDR1 MNHNS, CDR2 SASEGT. The CDR3 totals 13 residues. The chain links TRBV6-1 to TRBJ2-7; D perhaps matches TRBD2 (6 bases). This material consisted of PBMCs from the stem cell graft donor, taken from the stem cell graft. This clonotype was sampled from a human donor who donated a stem cell graft to a child with acute myeloid leukemia. DNA for the CDR3: TGTGCCAGCAGTGGGGCCCGTGGAGGGGAGCAGTACGTC. Translating it yields CASSGARGGEQYV.